This T cell receptor (beta chain) is from a study of CD8+ T cells in alopecia areata. Study-level results: Clarity of TCR sharing across patients fell short of that in mice, possibly HLA-related. Affected lesional scalp, above all in alopecia totalis/universalis, was more clonal than normal scalp.

Reverse transcribed after extraction, RNA yielded cDNA as the sequencing template. Libraries were prepared by immunoSEQ multiplex PCR; TCRdb keeps only in-frame clonotypes and omits some of them. The table shows over 200,000 clones, with about three fifths occurring only once. Germline CDR1 MNHEY, CDR2 SVGAGI. The V and J ends lost 4 bases and 0 bases respectively, with 7 bases between them. This CDR3 has 13 residues. This clone was seen only a few times. As yet, its antigen is unknown. The clonotype was recovered from a human donor with alopecia areata. This chain uses TRBV6-5 with TRBJ2-7; D unclear. The specimen was CD4+ T cells sorted from blood, collected at week 0. The DNA of the CDR3 is TGTGCCAGCAGTTCGGCGGCCTCCTACGAGCAGTACTTC. This encodes CASSSAASYEQYF.